Below are 3 T cell receptor beta chains sequenced from a single sample in a study of T-cell reconstitution after alpha-beta-depleted transplantation in children. Preparation of the TCRbeta library was carried out with unique molecular identifiers. TCRdb re-called the PCR reads through MiXCR, storing one row per CDR3 protein. Seen here are 600,000 to 700,000 distinct CDR3 sequences, around 13% observed once, and the top ten hold around 0.8%. The sequencing here drew on PBMCs, taken before TCRalphabeta/CD19-depleted stem cell transplant. These receptors all come from a girl aged 2 to 10 with congenital amegakaryocytic thrombocytopenia, due to receive a stem cell transplant.

V gene TRBV20-1 combines with J gene TRBJ2-3, with D hard to call. Looked up from germline, CDR1 is DFQATT and CDR2 is SNEGSKA (reference sequence). There are 14 residues in the CDR3. With 8 bases removed from V and 0 bases from J, the gap between germline ends came to 15 bases. The CDR3 sequence is CSLLRVTSTDTQYF. The CDR3 nucleotides read TGCAGTTTACTCAGAGTGACTAGCACAGATACGCAGTATTTT.

Comment on this clonotype: A much larger clone sits a single nucleotide away, making a read error possible. CDR3 bases: TGCGCCAGCAGCTTTACGGGAACTAGCGGGAGACCGCCAGGTGGTACGCTGTATTTT. It codes for CASSFTGTSGRPPGGTLYF. The chain is built from TRBV5-1 and TRBJ2-3; 11 nucleotides align to TRBD2. The CDR3 is 19 residues long. Germline V gene lookup returns CDR1 SGHRS and CDR2 YFSETQ.

V gene TRBV28 combines with J gene TRBJ2-1, with 8 bases aligning to TRBD2. The germline gives CDR1 MDHEN, CDR2 SYDVKM. Losses at the gene ends were 6 bases for V and 7 bases for J; bases not matched to a gene: 11. This CDR3 contains 15 residues. CDR3 region: CASSKRGLAPNEQFF. The CDR3 DNA reads as TGTGCCAGCAGCAAGAGAGGACTAGCCCCAAATGAGCAGTTCTTC.